Listed here are 27 T cell receptor beta chains from one sample, sequenced in a study of shared clonotypes between healthy human individuals. Repertoires were generated with immunoSEQ multiplex PCR, while TCRdb's copy carries only in-frame clones and drops some. In the table there are some 580,000 clones, about 97% of which are singletons. The sample was naive CD4+ T cells sorted from blood. Regarding subset: CD45RA+ positively selected. All receptors come from a woman under 40 in good health.

The rearrangement joins TRBV19 to TRBJ1-2, with 8 nucleotides matching TRBD1. Trimming removed 5 bases from V and 8 bases from J; junction bases left unmatched: 7. Germline assignment: CDR1 LNHDA and CDR2 SQIVND (reference sequence). The CDR3 is 13 amino acids. The DNA of the CDR3 is TGTGCCAGTAGTGTCCGGGACAGGACGGGCTACACCTTC. Its translation: CASSVRDRTGYTF.

The V call is TRBV5-4, the J call TRBJ1-1; D gene unclear. Germline V gives CDR1 SGHNT, CDR2 YYREEE (reference sequence). Trimming pared 4 bases from V and 2 bases from J, leaving 18 bases between. The length of the CDR3 is 16 residues. The CDR3 loop is CASSPNGGRKNTEAFF. CDR3 nucleotides: TGTGCCAGCAGCCCCAATGGAGGGCGGAAAAACACTGAAGCTTTCTTT.

V and J are TRBV28 and TRBJ1-1, with TRBD1 matching 10 bases. The germline V gene has CDR1 MDHEN and CDR2 SYDVKM. Trimming at V came to 5 bases and at J to 10 bases, leaving 7 bases not matched to a gene. The CDR3 covers 13 residues. In nucleotides, the CDR3 is TGTGCCAGCAGTAAACGGGACAGGGGCCCAGCTTTCTTT. Protein sequence: CASSKRDRGPAFF.

The rearrangement uses TRBV29-1 and TRBJ2-5, with no clear D. The end of the DNA aligns better with TRBJ2-7, so the J call may be wrong. The germline CDR1 and CDR2 sequences are SQVTM and ANQGSEA. The CDR3 covers 12 residues. The chain's CDR3 is CSVEIPSYEQYF. CDR3 DNA sequence: TGCAGCGTTGAGATTCCCAGCTACGAGCAGTACTTC.

As concerns this clone: This sample also contains other DNA sequences that code for the same CDR3. The CDR3 DNA is TGCGCCAGCAGCTTGACCCGGAACACTGAAGCTTTCTTT. Amino acids: CASSLTRNTEAFF. The genes are TRBV5-1 and TRBJ1-1; D unresolved. Germline-derived CDR1 and CDR2 are SGHRS and YFSETQ. CDR3 length: 13 residues. V lost 1 base and J lost 1, with 5 bases in between. The full variable domain, in which reference TRBV5-1 and TRBJ1-1 provide the parts outside the CDR3, is KAGVTQTPRYLIKTRGQQVTLSCSPISGHRSVSWYQQTPGQGLQFLFEYFSETQRNKGNFPGRFSGRQFSNSRSEMNVSTLELGDSALYLCASSLTRNTEAFFGQGTRLTVV.

The rearrangement uses TRBV19 and TRBJ2-5; D gene uncertain. The V end lost 1 base, the J end lost 0 bases, and 9 bases lay between the germline ends. CDR1 is LNHDA and CDR2 is SQIVND in the germline V gene (reference sequence). CDR3 length equals 15 residues. CDR3 nucleotides: TGTGCCAGTAGTATAGGAGCAGCGAACCAAGAGACCCAGTACTTC. Translation: CASSIGAANQETQYF.

A single count supports this clone. This chain links TRBV4-1 with TRBJ1-6; D remains unclear. CDR1 MGHRA and CDR2 YSYEKL come from the germline V gene. This CDR3 has 18 residues. V dropped 0 bases and J dropped 6 bases, with 18 bases sitting between them. The CDR3 DNA follows: TGCGCCAGCAGCCAAGATGCCCCATCCCAACTCCCTAATTCACCCCTCCACTTT. This codes for CASSQDAPSQLPNSPLHF.

The chain couples TRBV10-1 to TRBJ2-5; D not resolved. Trimming left V 0 bases short and J 4 bases short, with 12 bases between. The germline V gene encodes CDR1 WNHNN and CDR2 SYGVQD (reference sequence). The CDR3 sequence is 15 residues long. For the CDR3, the DNA is TGCGCCAGCAGTGAGTCGATACGCTGGGGAGAGACCCAGTACTTC. It is translated as CASSESIRWGETQYF.

This rearrangement joins TRBV7-9 to TRBJ2-2; no clear D. V gave up 3 bases and J gave up 1 base, with 6 bases separating them. The CDR3 has 14 amino acids. Per germline, CDR1 SEHNR and CDR2 FQNEAQ (reference sequence). This chain's CDR3 is CASSFIGNTGELFF. CDR3 DNA: TGTGCCAGCAGCTTCATAGGGAACACCGGGGAGCTGTTTTTT.

J is TRBJ2-3 and V is TRBV11-2, with TRBD1 identical over 11 bases. The ends lost 1 base at V and 4 bases at J; junction bases unmatched: 1. Germline V lookup: CDR1 SGHAT, CDR2 FQNNGV. The CDR3 loop spans 15 amino acids. The CDR3 spells CASSLAGQGADTQYF. CDR3 coding DNA: TGTGCCAGCAGCTTAGCGGGACAGGGGGCAGATACGCAGTATTTT.

The chain couples TRBV18 to TRBJ2-7, with 10 bases fitting TRBD1. Germline V gene sequence: CDR1 KGHSH, CDR2 LQKENI. This CDR3 has 13 amino acids. The junction had 4 bases not matched to a gene; V was cut back by 6 bases and J by 5 bases. CDR3 DNA: TGTGCCAGCTCTGGGGACAGGGGAGACGAGCAGTACTTC. Protein sequence: CASSGDRGDEQYF.

The chain joins TRBV9 to TRBJ1-1, with TRBD1 matching 7 bases. CDR1 is SGDLS, CDR2 YYNGEE, per germline. Trimming at V came to 0 bases and at J to 6 bases, leaving 11 bases not matched to a gene. The CDR3 extends over 16 amino acids. CDR3 sequence (DNA): TGTGCCAGCAGCGTAGGTGGGACAGTGAGGTCTGCTGAAGCTTTCTTT. It yields the protein CASSVGGTVRSAEAFF.

The rearrangement links TRBV2 to TRBJ2-3, with no clear D. The CDR3 covers 13 residues. Deletions cut 7 bases from V and 2 bases from J, with 10 bases between. Germline V gene data show CDR1 as SNHLY and CDR2 as FYNNEI. This CDR3 reads CASTVPYTDTQYF. The CDR3 DNA sequence: TGTGCCAGCACCGTACCCTACACAGATACGCAGTATTTT.

This chain connects TRBV2 to TRBJ2-3; tentatively, D is TRBD2 (5 bases). Germline V lookup: CDR1 SNHLY, CDR2 FYNNEI. V was shortened by 6 bases and J by 6 bases, with 10 bases between the two germline ends. CDR3 length: 12 amino acids. The CDR3 DNA follows: TGTGCCAGCAGAATGCTAGCTGATACGCAGTATTTT. Translation gives CASRMLADTQYF.

This chain links TRBV6-6 with TRBJ2-1; 12 bases map to TRBD2. The ends lost 4 bases at V and 6 bases at J; junction bases unmatched: 7. Germline CDR1 MNHNY, CDR2 SVGAGI (reference sequence). CDR3 length equals 16 residues. The CDR3: CASSSQTTSGSNEQFF. Written as DNA, the CDR3 is TGTGCCAGCAGTTCCCAGACGACTAGCGGGAGCAATGAGCAGTTCTTC.

V and J are TRBV11-2 and TRBJ1-3, with 7 positions matching TRBD1. This CDR3 is 16 amino acids long. Germline lookup yields CDR1 SGHAT and CDR2 FQNNGV. Trimming cost V 3 bases and J 1 base; bases outside gene matches: 6. This chain's CDR3 is CASSLRQGESGNTIYF. The CDR3 DNA reads TGTGCCAGCAGCTTGCGTCAGGGGGAGTCTGGAAACACCATATATTTT.

The gene calls are TRBV19 and TRBJ2-2; 7 bases line up with TRBD1. The CDR3 runs 16 residues. V shed 5 bases and J 3 bases; nucleotides not matched to a gene: 9. Per germline, CDR1 LNHDA and CDR2 SQIVND (reference sequence). The CDR3 region is CASSAPTGWDTGELFF. The CDR3 nucleotides read TGTGCCAGTAGTGCGCCGACAGGGTGGGACACCGGGGAGCTGTTTTTT.

This clone was found once. This chain uses TRBV4-1 with TRBJ2-7, with 9 bases identical to TRBD2. The CDR3 extends over 15 amino acids. Germline V gene lookup returns CDR1 MGHRA and CDR2 YSYEKL. V trimming: 0 bases; J trimming: 6 bases; junction bases outside the gene matches: 6. The CDR3 DNA follows: TGCGCCAGCAGCCAAGATCTCCTAGCGGGACCCGAGCAGTACTTC. This gives the protein CASSQDLLAGPEQYF.

The rearrangement joins TRBV28 to TRBJ2-7, with 7 bases fitting TRBD1. Germline V lookup: CDR1 MDHEN, CDR2 SYDVKM. Trimming cost V 5 bases and J 3 bases; bases outside gene matches: 7. The CDR3 loop spans 14 amino acids. The CDR3 coding sequence is TGTGCCAGCAGTCCCGGGACAGTTTACTACGAGCAGTACTTC. It specifies CASSPGTVYYEQYF.

The rearrangement links TRBV6-5 to TRBJ2-2; 9 nucleotides align to TRBD1. CDR3 length: 16 amino acids. After removal of 4 bases from V and 7 bases from J, the junction contained 10 bases not matched to a gene. Germline CDR1 reads MNHEY; CDR2 reads SVGAGI. The CDR3 region is CASSLMGQGASGELFF. The DNA of the CDR3 is TGTGCCAGCAGTTTAATGGGACAGGGTGCAAGCGGGGAGCTGTTTTTT.

The chain is built from TRBV5-1 and TRBJ1-1; D unclear. The CDR3 runs 13 residues. Trimming left V 4 bases short and J 0 bases short, with 7 bases between. From germline, CDR1 is SGHRS and CDR2 YFSETQ. CDR3 in amino acids: CASSPSMNTEAFF. The CDR3, as DNA: TGCGCCAGCAGCCCTAGCATGAACACTGAAGCTTTCTTT.

V and J are TRBV19 and TRBJ1-6, with no clear D. The germline V and J ends were trimmed by 5 bases and 4 bases, with 12 bases remaining between them. CDR1 LNHDA and CDR2 SQIVND come from the germline V gene (reference sequence). The CDR3 has 15 amino acids. CDR3 bases: TGTGCCAGTAGTCCTACGACGGGTTATAATTCACCCCTCCACTTT. Encoded protein: CASSPTTGYNSPLHF. The variable domain in full, with the rest retrieved from reference TRBV19 and TRBJ1-6, is DGGITQSPKYLFRKEGQNVTLSCEQNLNHDAMYWYRQDPGQGLRLIYYSQIVNDFQKGDIAEGYSVSREKKESFPLTVTSAQKNPTAFYLCASSPTTGYNSPLHFGNGTRLTVT.

With regard to this clone: The junction does not match germline at one end; this may be a read error. The CDR3 bases are TGTGCCAGCAGTTCTTTGCATTATGTCTCATTTGACTTCTTC. Protein product: CASSSLHYVSFDFF. The chain carries TRBV28 and TRBJ1-2; D is ambiguous. The CDR3 is 14 residues long. Germline V gives CDR1 MDHEN, CDR2 SYDVKM.

The V gene is TRBV19, the J gene TRBJ1-2; D might be TRBD1 (6 bases). With 0 bases removed from V and 8 bases from J, the gap between germline ends came to 13 bases. Germline loops: CDR1 LNHDA, CDR2 SQIVND (reference sequence). The CDR3 is 14 amino acids. In DNA, the CDR3 is TGTGCCAGTAGTATAGACCGGGGGGCCGAAGGCTACACCTTC. This encodes CASSIDRGAEGYTF.

To note about this clone: A junction boundary mismatches the germline segment, possibly from a read error. This chain links TRBV11-2 with TRBJ1-1; D remains ambiguous. Per the germline V gene, CDR1 is SGHAT and CDR2 is FQNNGV. The CDR3 extends over 13 amino acids. The CDR3 nucleotides read TGTGCCAGCAGCTCCAACCGGAACCCTGAAGCTTTCTTT. It codes for CASSSNRNPEAFF.

The genes are TRBV11-1 and TRBJ2-2; 7 nucleotides agree with TRBD2. This CDR3 comprises 16 residues. The junction had 13 bases not matched to a gene; V was cut back by 5 bases and J by 7 bases. Germline-derived CDR1 and CDR2 are SGHAT and FQDESV (reference sequence). Written as DNA, the CDR3 is TGTGCCAGCAGCCTCAGCGGGACCCAGGGTGACGGGGAGCTGTTTTTT. It encodes CASSLSGTQGDGELFF.

The rearrangement links TRBV7-9 to TRBJ2-5; D uncertain. CDR3 length equals 14 residues. Germline V gene lookup returns CDR1 SEHNR and CDR2 FQNEAQ (reference sequence). V gave up 3 bases and J gave up 4 bases, with 12 bases separating them. CDR3 residues: CASSLSSKGETQYF. The DNA of the CDR3 is TGTGCCAGCAGCTTGAGTTCCAAGGGAGAGACCCAGTACTTC.